Following are 27 T cell receptor beta chains from one sample sequenced in a study of cytomegalovirus exposure and HLA in healthy donors. PCR employed 60 Vbeta and 13 Jbeta primers. The protocol was immunoSEQ multiplex PCR, while the TCRdb copy is restricted to in-frame clones and leaves out a portion. This sample's clone table lists approximately 92,000 clones. Material: PBMCs. The receptors here all came from a young woman in good health and CMV-seronegative.

The V and J genes are TRBV11-3 and TRBJ2-3; 7 bases map to TRBD1. This CDR3 is built from 14 residues. The V gene's germline CDR1 is SGHNT and CDR2 YENEEA. J was trimmed by 3 bases and V by 8 bases; bases with no gene match: 8. The CDR3 sequence: CASRQGVGTDTQYF. The CDR3 nucleotides read TGTGCCAGCCGACAGGGAGTCGGGACAGATACGCAGTATTTT.

This sequence joins TRBV29-1 and TRBJ2-2, with D maybe TRBD1 (5 bases). V lost 6 bases and J lost 3, with 17 bases in between. Germline V gives CDR1 SQVTM, CDR2 ANQGSEA. The CDR3 loop spans 15 amino acids. In DNA, the CDR3 is TGCAGCGTCCTTCAGGGTAGAGTTGACACCGGGGAGCTGTTTTTT. Protein: CSVLQGRVDTGELFF.

The chain combines TRBV7-9 with TRBJ1-6; 11 positions match TRBD1. Germline V lookup: CDR1 SEHNR, CDR2 FQNEAQ (reference sequence). The ends lost 2 bases at V and 7 bases at J; junction bases unmatched: 4. The CDR3 consists of 16 residues. Here the CDR3 reads CASSLTGQGDNSPLHF. The CDR3 bases are TGTGCCAGCAGCTTAACGGGACAGGGGGACAATTCACCCCTCCACTTT.

The chain is built from TRBV2 and TRBJ1-2, with 9 bases fitting TRBD1. The CDR3 runs 14 residues. V trimming: 6 bases; J trimming: 8 bases; junction bases outside the gene matches: 10. Germline lookup yields CDR1 SNHLY and CDR2 FYNNEI. Here the CDR3 DNA reads TGTGCCAGCAGACGGGACAGGGTGGTAGACGGCTACACCTTC. It is translated as CASRRDRVVDGYTF.

The chain combines TRBV19 with TRBJ2-7; no firm D call. Looked up from germline, CDR1 is LNHDA and CDR2 is SQIVND (reference sequence). V lost 5 bases and J 4 bases, leaving 3 bases between the germline ends. The CDR3 consists of 10 residues. CDR3 region: CASSSYEQYF. CDR3 nucleotides: TGTGCCAGTAGTTCTTACGAGCAGTACTTC.

The chain is built from TRBV5-1 and TRBJ2-7; a possible D gene is TRBD2 (5 bases). The CDR3 contains 14 residues. The V end lost 2 bases, the J end lost 3 bases, and 12 bases lay between the germline ends. Germline loops: CDR1 SGHRS, CDR2 YFSETQ. In nucleotides, the CDR3 is TGCGCCAGCAGCTTCTTCGGAGGATACTACGAGCAGTACTTC. Protein product: CASSFFGGYYEQYF.

The chain recombines TRBV5-1 with TRBJ2-7; weak D call: TRBD2 (6 bases). There are 15 residues in the CDR3. CDR1 and CDR2 from the germline V gene are SGHRS and YFSETQ. V dropped 0 bases and J dropped 2 bases, with 12 bases sitting between them. This CDR3 is CASSLGGDSTYEQYF. The CDR3 DNA sequence: TGCGCCAGCAGCTTGGGGGGGGACTCAACCTACGAGCAGTACTTC. The full variable domain, in which reference TRBV5-1 and TRBJ2-7 provide the parts outside the CDR3, is KAGVTQTPRYLIKTRGQQVTLSCSPISGHRSVSWYQQTPGQGLQFLFEYFSETQRNKGNFPGRFSGRQFSNSRSEMNVSTLELGDSALYLCASSLGGDSTYEQYFGPGTRLTVT.

The genes are TRBV4-2 and TRBJ1-4; D not certain. Germline V lookup: CDR1 LGHNA, CDR2 YNFKEQ. The V end lost 1 base, the J end lost 5 bases, and 14 bases lay between the germline ends. CDR3 length: 16 amino acids. Here the CDR3 reads CASSQANTGRNEKLFF. The CDR3 nucleotides read TGTGCCAGCAGCCAAGCTAATACGGGTAGGAATGAAAAACTGTTTTTT.

The chain combines TRBV18 with TRBJ1-2; 10 bases map to TRBD1. CDR3 size: 15 residues. The J segment lost 6 bases and the V segment lost 1 base, leaving 5 bases of the junction unmatched. Per germline, CDR1 KGHSH and CDR2 LQKENI. The DNA of the CDR3 is TGTGCCAGCTCACCACGGGGACAGGGGAGGGATGGCTACACCTTC. Amino acids: CASSPRGQGRDGYTF.

The chain joins TRBV6-5 to TRBJ2-6, with a tentative D call TRBD1 (5 bases). The V gene's germline CDR1 is MNHEY and CDR2 SVGAGI. V shed 2 bases and J shed 0 bases, with 8 bases lying between them. CDR3 length equals 16 residues. In DNA form, the CDR3 reads TGTGCCAGCAGTTACGGACAAAACTCTGGGGCCAACGTCCTGACTTTC. It is translated as CASSYGQNSGANVLTF.

The V gene is TRBV29-1, the J gene TRBJ1-2; unclear D gene. The CDR3 runs to 13 residues. Germline V lookup: CDR1 SQVTM, CDR2 ANQGSEA. Trimming cost V 4 bases and J 0 bases, with 9 bases left between them. For the CDR3, the DNA is TGCAGCGTTGTCCCTTCGTCTAACTATGGCTACACCTTC. This gives the protein CSVVPSSNYGYTF.

J is TRBJ2-7 and V is TRBV28; D might be TRBD2 (6 bases). The CDR3 covers 12 residues. Trimming shortened V by 6 bases and J by 4 bases, and 10 bases separated the two germline ends. Looked up from germline, CDR1 is MDHEN and CDR2 is SYDVKM. CDR3 DNA sequence: TGTGCCAGCAGCGGGACTCTTTACGAGCAGTACTTC. It codes for CASSGTLYEQYF.

The chain uses TRBV27 and TRBJ2-3, with unresolved D. The ends were cut back, 6 bases at V and 0 bases at J, with 22 bases in the middle. The CDR3 extends over 18 amino acids. Germline V gene lookup returns CDR1 MNHEY and CDR2 SMNVEV (reference sequence). CDR3 bases: TGTGCCAGCAGCCGTTACCCCCTGGCGGCCTCGAGCACAGATACGCAGTATTTT. Translation: CASSRYPLAASSTDTQYF.

The rearrangement uses TRBV5-1 and TRBJ2-2; TRBD1 aligns across 7 bases. The CDR3 is 17 amino acids. V lost 4 bases and J lost 4; bases outside the gene matches: 13. Germline V gives CDR1 SGHRS, CDR2 YFSETQ. The chain's CDR3 is CASSTSLGDRVTGELFF. The CDR3 bases are TGCGCCAGCAGCACCTCCCTGGGAGACAGGGTCACCGGGGAGCTGTTTTTT.

This CDR3 reads CASSIGTGNPLNTEAFF. The CDR3 DNA reads as TGTGCCAGCAGCATCGGGACAGGGAACCCTCTGAACACTGAAGCTTTCTTT. The chain carries TRBV5-6 and TRBJ1-1, with 9 nucleotides matching TRBD1. Germline V gene data show CDR1 as SGHDT and CDR2 as YYEEEE. CDR3 length equals 17 residues. After removal of 4 bases from V and 0 bases from J, the junction contained 10 bases not matched to a gene.

The CDR3 loop reads CASSADVGAGQETQYF. The DNA for the CDR3 is TGTGCCAGCAGCGCCGACGTTGGGGCAGGCCAAGAGACCCAGTACTTC. This chain connects TRBV9 to TRBJ2-5; maybe TRBD1 (5 bases). In germline, CDR1 is SGDLS, CDR2 YYNGEE. The CDR3 totals 16 residues. V was shortened by 3 bases and J by 1 base, with 16 bases between the two germline ends.

This chain links TRBV7-2 with TRBJ2-6; D gene uncertain. The V gene lost 5 bases and the J gene lost 3 bases, with 5 bases spanning the gap. Germline CDR1 SGHTA, CDR2 FQGNSA. The CDR3 runs 13 residues. The CDR3 DNA reads TGTGCCAGCAGCCCATTTGGGGCCAACGTCCTGACTTTC. Protein: CASSPFGANVLTF.

The rearrangement links TRBV19 to TRBJ2-1; 9 bases fit TRBD2. The germline CDR1 and CDR2 sequences are LNHDA and SQIVND (reference sequence). J lost 5 bases, V lost 4 bases, and 6 bases had no gene match. The CDR3 consists of 15 residues. Here the CDR3 reads CASSTERGAHNEQFF. Here the CDR3 DNA reads TGTGCCAGTAGTACCGAGCGGGGGGCCCACAATGAGCAGTTCTTC.

J is TRBJ2-7 and V is TRBV7-9; TRBD2 aligns across 9 bases. The trim removed 2 bases at V and 6 bases at J, leaving 5 bases unmatched. The germline gives CDR1 SEHNR, CDR2 FQNEAQ (reference sequence). The CDR3 covers 14 residues. In DNA, the CDR3 is TGTGCCAGCAGCTTATCTAGCGGGGTTGCCGAGCAGTACTTC. Translated: CASSLSSGVAEQYF.

V and J are TRBV30 and TRBJ1-6; possible D gene TRBD1, 5 bases. The CDR3 covers 14 residues. Germline V gene lookup returns CDR1 GTSNPN and CDR2 SVGIG (reference sequence). The V end was cut by 8 bases, the J end by 3 bases, with 14 bases between. The CDR3 sequence: CALDTGDYNSPLHF. The CDR3 coding sequence is TGTGCCCTTGATACGGGGGACTATAATTCACCCCTCCACTTT.

This CDR3 reads CASKMGGVEQYF. The CDR3 nucleotides read TGTGCCAGCAAGATGGGGGGGGTCGAGCAGTACTTC. The V call is TRBV28, the J call TRBJ2-7, with TRBD2 matching 7 bases. With 7 bases clipped from V and 6 bases from J, the junction kept 6 bases outside the gene matches. The germline CDR1 and CDR2 sequences are MDHEN and SYDVKM. The CDR3 length is 12 residues.

The chain uses TRBV27 and TRBJ1-4, with 7 nucleotides matching TRBD1. V trimming: 6 bases; J trimming: 7 bases; junction bases outside the gene matches: 5. This CDR3 is 13 amino acids long. CDR1 and CDR2 from the germline V gene are MNHEY and SMNVEV (reference sequence). The CDR3 DNA is TGTGCCAGCAGGGACAGGTCGGGTGAAAAACTGTTTTTT. This sequence encodes CASRDRSGEKLFF. The variable domain in full, completed from reference TRBV27 and TRBJ1-4, reads EAQVTQNPRYLITVTGKKLTVTCSQNMNHEYMSWYRQDPGLGLRQIYYSMNVEVTDKGDVPEGYKVSRKEKRNFPLILESPSPNQTSLYFCASRDRSGEKLFFGSGTQLSVL.

The V call is TRBV19, the J call TRBJ2-7; the D gene is possibly TRBD1 (6 bases). V gave up 0 bases and J gave up 3 bases, with 12 bases separating them. The CDR3 loop spans 15 amino acids. CDR1 and CDR2 (germline): LNHDA, SQIVND (reference sequence). CDR3: CASSIDPGHVYEQYF. The CDR3 DNA reads TGTGCCAGTAGTATAGATCCGGGACACGTCTACGAGCAGTACTTC.

This chain uses TRBV11-2 with TRBJ2-6; D is unclear. Germline V gene lookup returns CDR1 SGHAT and CDR2 FQNNGV. There are 13 residues in the CDR3. With 8 bases removed from V and 2 bases from J, the gap between germline ends came to 7 bases. DNA of the CDR3: TGTGCCAGCGGTGAGGCTGGGGCCAACGTCCTGACTTTC. This sequence encodes CASGEAGANVLTF.

The rearrangement uses TRBV7-3 and TRBJ1-5; 7 nucleotides align to TRBD1. The CDR3 covers 15 residues. Germline loops: CDR1 SGHTA, CDR2 FQGTGA. The J segment lost 0 bases and the V segment lost 5 bases, leaving 4 bases of the junction unmatched. In DNA form, the CDR3 reads TGTGCCAGCAGCGACAGGGCGTATAGCAATCAGCCCCAGCATTTT. It specifies CASSDRAYSNQPQHF.

The chain is built from TRBV28 and TRBJ1-2; weak D call: TRBD1 (5 bases). The germline V gene has CDR1 MDHEN and CDR2 SYDVKM. The CDR3 runs to 14 residues. V dropped 6 bases and J dropped 5 bases, with 16 bases sitting between them. The CDR3 here is CASSRGDRSYGYTF. As DNA, the CDR3 is TGTGCCAGCAGCCGCGGGGACCGAAGTTATGGCTACACCTTC.

The J gene is TRBJ2-1, the V gene TRBV11-2, with 13 bases aligning to TRBD2. The CDR3 sequence is 18 residues long. Trimming cost V 1 base and J 8 bases; bases outside gene matches: 11. Germline CDR1 and CDR2: SGHAT and FQNNGV. CDR3 loop: CASSLGTSGRERRDEQFF. The CDR3 DNA is TGTGCCAGCAGCTTAGGAACTAGCGGGAGGGAGAGGAGGGATGAGCAGTTCTTC.